A selection of T cell receptor beta chains follows, all from one sample in a study. One entry per CDR3 protein results from TCRdb running MiXCR on the 5' RACE reads. The table lists a few thousand distinct CDR3 sequences, roughly 69% of them singletons. Sequenced material: memory CD4+ T cells sorted from a lymph node. Every receptor here comes from a female donor with breast cancer. Both conserved end residues are part of each CDR3. The D gene is left open where the match is weak. Where a row states a size, it is once, few, many or the class of an expanded clone; other rows omit it.

abundance,v_gene,d_gene,j_gene,CDR3nt,CDR3aa
-,TRBV20-1,TRBD1,TRBJ1-1,TGCAGTGCTAGAGGGTCCGGACAGGGGGTCATGAACACTGAAGCTTTCTTT,CSARGSGQGVMNTEAFF
once,TRBV2,-,TRBJ2-7,TGTGCCAGCAGTGCTCAGGGCACGGCGGACGAGCAGTACTTC,CASSAQGTADEQYF
-,TRBV20-1,TRBD2,TRBJ2-1,TGCAGTGCTATAGCTAGCGGGAGCAACAATGAGCAGTTCTTC,CSAIASGSNNEQFF
few,TRBV6-2/TRBV6-3,-,TRBJ1-5,TGTGCCAGCAGCGACAATAGCAATCAGCCCCAGCATTTT,CASSDNSNQPQHF
-,TRBV12-3/TRBV12-4,-,TRBJ1-1,TGTGCCAGCAGTTGGGGCACAACCTCCACTGAAGCTTTCTTT,CASSWGTTSTEAFF
-,TRBV5-1,-,TRBJ2-2,TGCGCCAGCAGCTTGGGGAACACCGGGGAGCTGTTTTTT,CASSLGNTGELFF
-,TRBV5-1,-,TRBJ1-1,TGCGCCAGCAGCTTGGGCAACTCGGGAGCTTTCTTT,CASSLGNSGAFF
-,TRBV5-1,-,TRBJ2-5,TGCGCCAGCAGCTTGGATCCCGGGCAAGAGACCCAGTACTTC,CASSLDPGQETQYF
-,TRBV10-3,-,TRBJ2-2,TGTGCCATCAGTGGAGGGCCAACCGGGGAGCTGTTTTTT,CAISGGPTGELFF
-,TRBV12-3/TRBV12-4,TRBD1,TRBJ1-2,TGTGCCAGCAGACCCACAGGGGAGGGCGGCTACACCTTC,CASRPTGEGGYTF
-,TRBV11-2,-,TRBJ2-1,TGTGCCAGCAGCGTTGACAGCTACAATGAGCAGTTCTTC,CASSVDSYNEQFF
-,TRBV7-6,-,TRBJ2-3,TGTGCCAGCAGCTTAGTTAGTGGGGGAGTTACAGATACGAAGTATTTT,CASSLVSGGVTDTKYF
-,TRBV12-3/TRBV12-4,-,TRBJ2-5,TGTGCCAGCAGTCCCAACCGTGACCAAGAGACCCAGTACTTC,CASSPNRDQETQYF
once,TRBV9,-,TRBJ1-1,TGTGCCAGCAGCATGGGGCTGTACACTGAAGCTTTCTTT,CASSMGLYTEAFF
-,TRBV28,-,TRBJ2-6,TGTGCCAGCAGCCCTCAGGCTCGGGGCCAAAGAGGCTCCTTC,CASSPQARGQRGSF
few,TRBV5-6,TRBD1,TRBJ1-2,TGTGCCAGCAGCTTGCTGACAGGGATCACCTATGGCTACACCTTC,CASSLLTGITYGYTF
once,TRBV12-3/TRBV12-4,TRBD1,TRBJ2-7,TGTGCCAGCAGCTGGACAGGCTACGAGCAGTACTTC,CASSWTGYEQYF